Below, 6 T cell receptor beta chains from the same sample are listed, as sequenced in a study of cytotoxic CD8 clonotypes in ibrutinib-treated CLL. The table came from immunoSEQ multiplex PCR; TCRdb's copy has only in-frame clones and leaves some out. The data show 80,000 to 95,000 clones, 70% to 80% seen once. Sequenced material: PBMCs, taken after 12 months of ibrutinib treatment. All receptors derive from a human donor with chronic lymphocytic leukemia.

V and J are TRBV4-2 and TRBJ1-1; a possible D gene is TRBD1 (6 bases). This CDR3 region has 13 residues. Germline loops: CDR1 LGHNA, CDR2 YNFKEQ. V lost 0 bases and J lost 9, with 11 bases in between. The CDR3 DNA reads as TGTGCCAGCAGCCAAGAGGGGGCGAGAAAAGCTTTCTTT. Translated, it gives CASSQEGARKAFF.

This clone was seen only a few times. The chain combines TRBV9 with TRBJ1-5; D possibly corresponds to TRBD1 (6 bases). The CDR3 loop spans 15 amino acids. The germline V gene encodes CDR1 SGDLS and CDR2 YYNGEE. Trimming left V 0 bases short and J 3 bases short, with 10 bases between. CDR3 coding DNA: TGTGCCAGCAGCGTAGATGGACAGTCCAATCAGCCCCAGCATTTT. Translating gives CASSVDGQSNQPQHF.

This rearrangement joins TRBV5-6 to TRBJ1-4; the D is unclear. The CDR3 is 15 residues long. Germline V gene sequence: CDR1 SGHDT, CDR2 YYEEEE. Trimming cost V 7 bases and J 0 bases, with 13 bases left between them. The CDR3 DNA reads TGTGCCAGCGAAGTAAGCTATGCAACTAATGAAAAACTGTTTTTT. As protein: CASEVSYATNEKLFF. The full variable domain, with the rest looked up from reference TRBV5-6 and TRBJ1-4, is DAGVTQSPTHLIKTRGQQVTLRCSPKSGHDTVSWYQQALGQGPQFIFQYYEEEERQRGNFPDRFSGHQFPNYSSELNVNALLLGDSALYLCASEVSYATNEKLFFGSGTQLSVL.

This clone is a singleton in its sample. V usage is TRBV5-6 and J usage is TRBJ1-1; tentatively, D is TRBD1 (6 bases). This CDR3 contains 16 residues. The germline V gene encodes CDR1 SGHDT and CDR2 YYEEEE. The V end was cut by 4 bases, the J end by 6 bases, with 22 bases between. CDR3 DNA sequence: TGTGCCAGCAGCCCCCTGGGGTGGGGGCGGGTTGCTGAAGCTTTCTTT. Translating it yields CASSPLGWGRVAEAFF.

The chain couples TRBV18 to TRBJ1-2, with D unclear. This CDR3 has 14 amino acids. The V end lost 5 bases, the J end lost 4 bases, and 14 bases lay between the germline ends. In germline, CDR1 is KGHSH, CDR2 LQKENI. CDR3 protein: CASSGDTRGYGYTF. Written as DNA, the CDR3 is TGTGCCAGCTCAGGCGACACCCGGGGCTATGGCTACACCTTC.

This chain connects TRBV7-3 to TRBJ2-3; possibly TRBD2 for D (5 bases). The CDR3 has 14 residues. Per germline, CDR1 SGHTA and CDR2 FQGTGA. Trimming took off 4 bases at V and 6 bases at J, with 14 bases between the two ends. The CDR3 protein is CASSSAYPGDTQYF. Written as DNA, the CDR3 is TGTGCCAGCAGCTCAGCCTATCCGGGGGATACGCAGTATTTT.